A selection of T cell receptor beta chains follows, all from one sample in a study of T cell repertoires in cytomegalovirus infection. One entry per CDR3 protein, called by TCRdb with MiXCR from the reads. The sample comprises around 280,000 distinct CDR3 sequences, roughly 13% of which are singletons, and around 8.1% rests with the top ten. The material sequenced was PBMCs. The receptors come from a human donor in good health (CMV status not recorded). Some clones in this sample may be carry-over from other donors' samples. Each CDR3 is given without its conserved first and last residue.

>TRBV7-2|TRBJ2-5
ASSGLAGLQETQY
>TRBV7-9|TRBJ2-1
ASSPTGTNHGQEQF
>TRBV7-9|TRBJ1-1
ASSLYRGLDEAF
>TRBV7-6|TRBJ2-7
ASSLIREVGEQY
>TRBV10-3|TRBJ2-2
AILVANTGELF
>TRBV6-6|TRBJ2-7
ASSYSGTSGYEQY
>TRBV7-9|TRBJ2-5
ASSLSGGRQGQETQY
>TRBV3-1|TRBJ2-1
ASSQDYGYNEQF
>TRBV7-2|TRBJ2-2
ASSFGQGDTGELF
>TRBV5-4|TRBJ2-3
ASSLWTDGTDTQY
>TRBV4-2|TRBJ2-1
ASSQERLAGGGEQF
>TRBV19|TRBJ2-7
ADIAGVNEQY
>TRBV7-3|TRBJ2-7
ASSLRGSNEQY
>TRBV18|TRBJ2-6
ASSPQGAFPGANVLT
>TRBV28|TRBJ2-3
ASSLRLTSDSTDTQY
>TRBV15|TRBJ2-1
ATSRDGFRLAGEIEQF
>TRBV6-1|TRBJ2-3
ASKVRGSDTQY
>TRBV28|TRBJ2-3
ASSSPDRAGDTQY
>TRBV6-5|TRBJ1-6
ASSYSLERRGSPLH
>TRBV7-8|TRBJ1-4
ASSFRRGRGANEKLF
>TRBV19|TRBJ2-2
ASFGRAGELF
>TRBV7-2|TRBJ1-1
ASSWGRDTEAF
>TRBV20-1|TRBJ2-6
SARGSSGANVLT
>TRBV11-1|TRBJ2-7
ASSLDRNYEQY
>TRBV7-6|TRBJ1-2
ASSDGTGLFHT
>TRBV28|TRBJ2-3
ATRTSGSGDTQY
>TRBV11-2|TRBJ2-5
ASSAWGLEKKETQY
>TRBV5-1|TRBJ2-2
ASSFRISSNTGELF
>TRBV15|TRBJ2-5
ATSGLDGQY
>TRBV11-2|TRBJ2-4
ASSSNRENIQY
>TRBV28|TRBJ1-5
ASSRPTGRNNQPQH
>TRBV6-4|TRBJ2-2
ASSDAADLYTGELF
>TRBV28|TRBJ2-6
ASSLAGQGANVLT
>TRBV6-2/TRBV6-3|TRBJ2-7
ASRIAGGNEQY